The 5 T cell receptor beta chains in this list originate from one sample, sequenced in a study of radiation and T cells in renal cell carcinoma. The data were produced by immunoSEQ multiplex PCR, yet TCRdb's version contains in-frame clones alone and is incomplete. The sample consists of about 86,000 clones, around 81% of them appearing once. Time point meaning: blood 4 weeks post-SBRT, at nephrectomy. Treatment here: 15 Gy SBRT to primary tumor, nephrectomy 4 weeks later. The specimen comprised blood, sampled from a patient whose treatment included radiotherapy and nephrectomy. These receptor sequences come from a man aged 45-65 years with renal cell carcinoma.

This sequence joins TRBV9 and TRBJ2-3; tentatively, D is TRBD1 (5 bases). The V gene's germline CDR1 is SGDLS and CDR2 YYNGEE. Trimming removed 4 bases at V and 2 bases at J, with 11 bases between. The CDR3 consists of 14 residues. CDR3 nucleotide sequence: TGTGCCAGCAGCTCCAGGGAATCCACAGATACGCAGTATTTT. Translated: CASSSRESTDTQYF.

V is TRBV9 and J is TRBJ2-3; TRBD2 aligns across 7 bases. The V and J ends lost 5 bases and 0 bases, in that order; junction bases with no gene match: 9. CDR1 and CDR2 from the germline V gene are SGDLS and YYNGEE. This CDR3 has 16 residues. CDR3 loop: CASRRGSGPSTDTQYF. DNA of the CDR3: TGTGCCAGCAGGAGGGGTAGCGGGCCCAGCACAGATACGCAGTATTTT.

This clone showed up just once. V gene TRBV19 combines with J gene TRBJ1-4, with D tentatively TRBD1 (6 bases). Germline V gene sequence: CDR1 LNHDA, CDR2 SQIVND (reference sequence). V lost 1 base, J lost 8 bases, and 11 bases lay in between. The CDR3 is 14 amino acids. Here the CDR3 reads CASSIGQGSEKLFF. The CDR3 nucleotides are TGTGCCAGTAGTATAGGGCAGGGGAGCGAAAAACTGTTTTTT.

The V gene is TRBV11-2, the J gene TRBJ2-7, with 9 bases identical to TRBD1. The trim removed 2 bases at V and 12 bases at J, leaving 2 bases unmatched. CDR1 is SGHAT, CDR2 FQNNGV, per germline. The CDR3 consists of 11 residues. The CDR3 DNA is TGTGCCAGCAGCTTAACAGGGGGCGTGTACTTC. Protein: CASSLTGGVYF.

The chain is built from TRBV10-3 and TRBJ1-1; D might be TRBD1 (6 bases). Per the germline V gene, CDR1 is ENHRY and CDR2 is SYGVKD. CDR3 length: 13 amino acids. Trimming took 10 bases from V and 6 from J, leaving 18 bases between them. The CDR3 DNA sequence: TGTGCCAGCGAACAGGGAATTGGCGCTGAAGCTTTCTTT. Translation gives CASEQGIGAEAFF.